What follows are 17 T cell receptor beta chains derived from one specimen sequenced in a study of shared T cell receptors in the human thymus (dated by TCRdb to the early 2020s). Library preparation employed the immunoSEQ multiplex PCR assay. This immuneACCESS table, as held by TCRdb, lists in-frame sequences with V and J called but not all clones. Of the missing ones, under half trace to an unresolved V gene in checked studies; the others have no known cause. This sample lists about 380,000 clones; 95% were detected once. The ten top clones hold 0.02% of the sample. What was sequenced was thymocytes. The receptors were gathered from a human donor.

The V and J genes are TRBV27 and TRBJ2-2, with D possibly TRBD1 on 5 matching bases. The CDR3 is made up of 13 amino acids. Germline lookup yields CDR1 MNHEY and CDR2 SMNVEV (reference sequence). Between the trimmed V and J ends, which lost 8 bases and 4 bases, there was a span of 11 bases. CDR3 in amino acids: CASGDRLTGELFF. The CDR3 DNA follows: TGTGCCAGCGGCGACAGACTCACCGGGGAGCTGTTTTTT.

This clone was seen only once. V and J are TRBV15 and TRBJ2-5, with TRBD2 matching 16 bases. Losses at the gene ends were 2 bases for V and 5 bases for J; bases not matched to a gene: 14. CDR1 LNHNV and CDR2 YYDKDF come from the germline V gene (reference sequence). This CDR3 is 20 amino acids long. The CDR3 sequence is CATSRFTPGTSGRALETQYF. DNA for the CDR3: TGTGCCACCAGCAGATTTACCCCCGGGACTAGCGGGAGGGCCCTCGAGACCCAGTACTTC.

The rearrangement joins TRBV10-3 to TRBJ2-2; D is undetermined. This CDR3 has 14 amino acids. The V end was cut by 4 bases, the J end by 6 bases, with 12 bases between. Germline values: CDR1 ENHRY, CDR2 SYGVKD. Here the CDR3 reads CAISGSFGPGELFF. Here the CDR3 DNA reads TGTGCCATCAGTGGGTCCTTTGGTCCCGGGGAGCTGTTTTTT.

The V and J genes are TRBV7-3 and TRBJ2-1, with D tentatively TRBD1 (7 bases). Trimming removed 1 base at V and 2 bases at J, with 15 bases between. The germline V gene encodes CDR1 SGHTA and CDR2 FQGTGA. The CDR3 consists of 17 residues. The CDR3 sequence is CASSLRGRDRAYNEQFF. Written as DNA, the CDR3 is TGTGCCAGCAGCTTAAGGGGGCGGGACAGAGCCTACAATGAGCAGTTCTTC.

This chain joins TRBV6-5 and TRBJ1-1; tentative D call: TRBD1 (6 bases). Between the trimmed V and J ends, which lost 5 bases and 1 base, there was a span of 14 bases. The CDR3 contains 15 residues. In germline, CDR1 is MNHEY, CDR2 SVGAGI. The CDR3 DNA reads TGTGCCAGCAGTGGGGAACAACAGGGGAACACTGAAGCTTTCTTT. This sequence encodes CASSGEQQGNTEAFF.

This chain connects TRBV27 to TRBJ2-3, with D maybe TRBD2 (5 bases). The germline CDR1 and CDR2 sequences are MNHEY and SMNVEV (reference sequence). This CDR3 is 18 amino acids long. V gave up 4 bases and J gave up 2 bases, with 22 bases separating them. The CDR3 sequence is CASSSLRGGRRVTDTQYF. The CDR3 nucleotides read TGTGCCAGCAGTTCCCTTCGGGGTGGGCGTCGAGTCACAGATACGCAGTATTTT.

The chain combines TRBV27 with TRBJ2-3; 11 positions agree with TRBD2. Germline CDR1 and CDR2: MNHEY and SMNVEV (reference sequence). The V segment lost 5 bases and the J segment 4 bases; nucleotides outside the gene matches: 5. This CDR3 is 15 amino acids long. The CDR3 loop reads CASSLLAGDPDTQYF. CDR3 DNA sequence: TGTGCCAGCAGTCTACTAGCGGGAGATCCAGATACGCAGTATTTT.

The genes are TRBV7-9 and TRBJ2-1; 9 bases match TRBD2. The V gene's germline CDR1 is SEHNR and CDR2 FQNEAQ (reference sequence). J gave up 15 bases and V 8 bases, and 11 bases lay outside the gene matches. This CDR3 has 12 amino acids. The CDR3 DNA follows: TGTGCCAGCTGGTCGTTGCGGGAGGGTCCGTTCTTC. The encoded protein is CASWSLREGPFF. Supplemented by reference TRBV7-9 and TRBJ2-1, the full variable domain reads DTGVSQNPRHKITKRGQNVTFRCDPISEHNRLYWYRQTLGQGPEFLTYFQNEAQLEKSRLLSDRFSAERPKGSFSTLEIQRTEQGDSAMYLCASWSLREGPFFGPGTRLTVL.

This chain links TRBV9 with TRBJ1-4; D remains unclear. This CDR3 region has 16 residues. Trimming removed 0 bases from V and 4 bases from J, with 13 bases in between. Germline V lookup: CDR1 SGDLS, CDR2 YYNGEE. CDR3 bases: TGTGCCAGCAGCGTAGCTTCTACGGGGTTTAATGAAAAACTGTTTTTT. Translating it yields CASSVASTGFNEKLFF.

The chain combines TRBV28 with TRBJ2-7; D may match TRBD1 or TRBD2 (5 bases each). In germline, CDR1 is MDHEN, CDR2 SYDVKM. V was trimmed by 3 bases and J by 3 bases, leaving 12 bases between them. CDR3 size: 14 residues. The CDR3 loop is CASSFRGPNYEQYF. The CDR3 nucleotides read TGTGCCAGCAGTTTTCGGGGACCCAACTACGAGCAGTACTTC.

The rearrangement joins TRBV28 to TRBJ2-1, with 8 bases matching TRBD1. This CDR3 is built from 16 residues. Germline CDR1 reads MDHEN; CDR2 reads SYDVKM. Unmatched junction bases numbered 11, after V lost 5 bases and J lost 5 bases. CDR3 coding DNA: TGTGCCAGCAGTCGGGACCTCGGACAGGGCCACAATGAGCAGTTCTTC. Protein product: CASSRDLGQGHNEQFF.

This chain connects TRBV7-2 to TRBJ1-3; 9 nucleotides match TRBD1. The germline gives CDR1 SGHTA, CDR2 FQGNSA. The CDR3 contains 20 residues. V lost 0 bases and J lost 2; bases outside the gene matches: 14. The CDR3 region is CASSLAVGDRDRTAGNTIYF. The CDR3 DNA reads as TGTGCCAGCAGCTTAGCGGTCGGGGACAGGGATAGAACAGCTGGAAACACCATATATTTT.

About this clone itself: Other DNA sequences in this sample translate to the same CDR3. The CDR3 loop is CASSPLAGLQETQYF. The CDR3 DNA reads TGTGCCAGTAGCCCACTAGCGGGCCTACAAGAGACCCAGTACTTC. This chain joins TRBV7-9 and TRBJ2-5, with 9 bases fitting TRBD2. The CDR3 extends over 15 amino acids. CDR1 is SEHNR, CDR2 FQNEAQ, per germline (reference sequence). The V and J ends lost 9 bases and 2 bases, in that order; junction bases with no gene match: 10.

This chain links TRBV18 with TRBJ2-1, with a weak D call TRBD2 (5 bases). The CDR3 has 12 residues. The germline gives CDR1 KGHSH, CDR2 LQKENI. V dropped 2 bases and J dropped 10 bases, with 9 bases sitting between them. CDR3 nucleotides: TGTGCCAGCTCACCAGACGGGGAAGAGCAGTTCTTC. Protein product: CASSPDGEEQFF.

J is TRBJ2-5 and V is TRBV19; perhaps D is TRBD1 or TRBD2 (5 bases each). Germline V gives CDR1 LNHDA, CDR2 SQIVND (reference sequence). V lost 4 bases, J lost 7 bases, and 10 bases lay in between. The CDR3 totals 12 residues. CDR3 DNA: TGTGCCAGTAGTAAGCGTGGGGGGACCCAGTACTTC. This encodes CASSKRGGTQYF. The full variable domain, in which reference TRBV19 and TRBJ2-5 provide the parts outside the CDR3, is DGGITQSPKYLFRKEGQNVTLSCEQNLNHDAMYWYRQDPGQGLRLIYYSQIVNDFQKGDIAEGYSVSREKKESFPLTVTSAQKNPTAFYLCASSKRGGTQYFGPGTRLLVL.

The chain uses TRBV15 and TRBJ2-1; 9 positions match TRBD2. V dropped 1 base and J dropped 2; count of bases not matched to a gene: 12. Germline V CDR1 and CDR2: LNHNV, YYDKDF (reference sequence). CDR3 length equals 19 residues. The CDR3 is CATSRVPPVTSGPYNEQFF. The CDR3 coding sequence is TGTGCCACCAGCAGAGTCCCGCCTGTGACTAGCGGTCCCTACAATGAGCAGTTCTTC.

The gene calls are TRBV27 and TRBJ2-6; tentative D call: TRBD2 (5 bases). The CDR3 has 16 residues. V dropped 3 bases and J dropped 2 bases, with 11 bases sitting between them. Germline V gene sequence: CDR1 MNHEY, CDR2 SMNVEV (reference sequence). CDR3 DNA sequence: TGTGCCAGCAGTTTGTCGGAGGCTCCTGGGGCCAACGTCCTGACTTTC. Translation: CASSLSEAPGANVLTF.